A selection of T cell receptor beta chains follows, all from one sample in a study of blood T cell repertoires in COVID-19. The method was immunoSEQ multiplex PCR; TCRdb's version includes in-frame clones alone and lacks a portion of them. This sample yields under 150,000 clones, of which about 91% are seen a single time; 28% belongs to the top ten. The material sequenced was peripheral blood. Receptors originate from a human donor in a cohort sampled during active COVID-19. CDR3s include the opening cysteine and the closing phenylalanine or tryptophan. A D gene is named only where the DNA matches it firmly. Part of the rows lack a size; the others show once, few, many or a class for expanded clones.

d_gene,abundance,v_gene,j_gene,CDR3aa,CDR3nt
-,-,TRBV12-3/TRBV12-4,TRBJ1-2,CASSKTEGFGYTF,TGTGCCAGCAGCAAGACTGAGGGCTTCGGCTACACCTTC
TRBD1,-,TRBV7-9,TRBJ2-6,CASSTTSDRPAGANVLTF,TGTGCCAGCAGCACCACGTCGGACAGGCCAGCTGGGGCCAACGTCCTGACTTTC
-,once,TRBV5-6,TRBJ1-1,CASSLGGGTEAFF,TGTGCCAGCAGCTTGGGAGGGGGCACTGAAGCTTTCTTT
TRBD2,-,TRBV5-6,TRBJ2-7,CASSPGGSEQYF,TGTGCCAGCAGCCCCGGGGGGAGCGAGCAGTACTTC
-,-,TRBV4-2,TRBJ1-3,CASSQVEVRLQDMGNTIYF,TGTGCCAGCAGCCAAGTGGAGGTCAGACTACAAGATATGGGAAACACCATATATTTT
-,-,TRBV7-8,TRBJ1-2,CASSLLNRGGGYTF,TGTGCCAGCAGCTTACTGAACAGAGGCGGGGGCTACACCTTC
-,few,TRBV5-1,TRBJ1-1,CASSSGARIGNTEAFF,TGCGCCAGCAGTTCAGGGGCTAGGATTGGGAACACTGAAGCTTTCTTT
-,-,TRBV29-1,TRBJ2-7,CSGTRHLSSYEQYF,TGCAGCGGCACCAGACACCTTAGCTCCTACGAGCAGTACTTC
-,-,TRBV6-2/TRBV6-3,TRBJ1-5,CASSSWAKGGNQPQHF,TGTGCCAGCAGTTCGTGGGCAAAGGGAGGCAATCAGCCCCAGCATTTT
TRBD1,-,TRBV7-9,TRBJ1-6,CASSLRQGANSPLHF,TGTGCCAGCAGCTTACGACAGGGGGCTAATTCACCCCTCCACTTT
TRBD2,-,TRBV18,TRBJ2-1,CASSPGLAIYNEQFF,TGTGCCAGCTCTCCGGGACTAGCGATCTACAATGAGCAGTTCTTC
-,-,TRBV29-1,TRBJ1-2,CSVRPGYGYTF,TGCAGCGTCCGCCCCGGCTATGGCTACACCTTC
TRBD1,-,TRBV4-2,TRBJ1-2,CASSHVPGTDGYTF,TGTGCCAGCAGCCACGTACCCGGGACAGATGGCTACACCTTC
-,-,TRBV29-1,TRBJ1-1,CSVGGGNTEAFF,TGCAGCGTTGGTGGAGGGAACACTGAAGCTTTCTTT
TRBD2,-,TRBV5-1,TRBJ2-2,CASSLRLAGGFTGELFF,TGCGCCAGCAGCTTGAGGCTAGCGGGGGGATTTACCGGGGAGCTGTTTTTT
-,-,TRBV5-6,TRBJ2-2,CASSLVEYTGELFF,TGTGCCAGCAGCTTGGTAGAATACACCGGGGAGCTGTTTTTT
TRBD1,few,TRBV9,TRBJ1-5,CASSPGQGSQPQHF,TGTGCCAGCAGCCCAGGACAGGGGAGTCAGCCCCAGCATTTT
TRBD1,-,TRBV18,TRBJ2-1,CASSPAGQGRNEQFF,TGTGCCAGCTCACCTGCGGGACAGGGTCGTAATGAGCAGTTCTTC
TRBD2,once,TRBV4-2,TRBJ2-1,CASSQGTSGDNEQFF,TGTGCCAGCAGCCAGGGGACTAGCGGGGACAATGAGCAGTTCTTC
-,-,TRBV5-4,TRBJ2-1,CASSLGGSYNEQFF,TGTGCCAGCAGCTTGGGAGGGTCCTACAATGAGCAGTTCTTC
TRBD2,-,TRBV7-9,TRBJ2-1,CASSPPGLLGYNEQFF,TGTGCCAGCAGCCCCCCGGGACTATTAGGCTACAATGAGCAGTTCTTC
-,-,TRBV5-4,TRBJ2-7,CASSQGGIGGLYEQYF,TGTGCCAGCAGCCAAGGGGGTATCGGGGGGCTCTACGAGCAGTACTTC
-,-,TRBV11-2,TRBJ2-5,CASSLASETQYF,TGTGCCAGCAGCTTAGCTTCAGAGACCCAGTACTTC
TRBD2,once,TRBV10-3,TRBJ2-7,CAISERGGIYEQYF,TGTGCCATCAGTGAGCGGGGGGGTATATACGAGCAGTACTTC
-,-,TRBV18,TRBJ2-7,CASSPLPDGSRVYEQYF,TGTGCCAGCTCACCACTCCCCGACGGATCCAGGGTTTACGAGCAGTACTTC
-,-,TRBV10-3,TRBJ1-1,CAISSGTEAFF,TGTGCCATCAGTAGCGGCACTGAAGCTTTCTTT
-,-,TRBV5-5,TRBJ1-2,CASSLAQGGSYGYTF,TGTGCCAGCAGCTTGGCGCAGGGCGGTTCCTATGGCTACACCTTC
TRBD2,-,TRBV4-1,TRBJ2-3,CASSQLAGVTDTQYF,TGCGCCAGCAGCCAACTAGCGGGGGTCACAGATACGCAGTATTTT
-,-,TRBV9,TRBJ2-2,CASSVAQGSTGELFF,TGTGCCAGCAGCGTCGCTCAGGGAAGCACCGGGGAGCTGTTTTTT
-,-,TRBV28,TRBJ2-5,CASRPQGRRETQYF,TGTGCCAGCAGACCACAGGGGAGGAGGGAGACCCAGTACTTC
-,-,TRBV6-5,TRBJ1-1,CASRPTVANTEAFF,TGTGCCAGCAGACCGACAGTTGCGAACACTGAAGCTTTCTTT
TRBD1,-,TRBV18,TRBJ1-2,CASSPPGQRAGYTF,TGTGCCAGCTCACCACCGGGACAGCGTGCGGGCTACACCTTC
-,-,TRBV5-1,TRBJ2-2,CASNLQVSGTGELFF,TGCGCCAGCAACTTACAGGTTTCCGGGACCGGGGAGCTGTTTTTT